A selection of T cell receptor beta chains follows, all from one sample in a study of CD8 T cells in ankylosing spondylitis. Each CDR3 protein is one row after TCRdb ran MiXCR on the 5' RACE reads. This table has about 300,000 distinct CDR3 sequences, around a tenth appearing once. Sequencing was performed on blood, either unsorted or a sorted T cell fraction (not recorded which). The receptors here all came from a female donor with ankylosing spondylitis or in good health (not recorded which). Both conserved end residues are part of each CDR3. A D gene is named only where the DNA matches it firmly. Clone size is shown for a subset of rows, as once, few, many or a class of expanded clone.

>.|TRBV5-1|.|TRBJ1-1
TGCGCCAGCAGCCCGGGGCACGGGGGTGGGGACACTGAAGCTTTCTTT
CASSPGHGGGDTEAFF
>.|TRBV28|few|TRBJ2-1
TGTGCCAGCAGTTTTTGGCTCGCCCTTAGCTCCTACAATGAGCAGTTCTTC
CASSFWLALSSYNEQFF
>.|TRBV28|many|TRBJ1-2
TGTGCCAGCAGATTCCAGGGCCCCCTTCGCGACTACACCTTC
CASRFQGPLRDYTF
>TRBD2|TRBV7-2|many|TRBJ2-7
TGTGCCAGCAGCTTAATCGGACTAGCGGGAGGCAGCGAGCAGTACTTC
CASSLIGLAGGSEQYF
>TRBD1|TRBV10-3|many|TRBJ1-6
TGTGCCATCAGTGAGTCGGGACAGACAAAGCCACCCCTCCACTTT
CAISESGQTKPPLHF
>.|TRBV20-1|many|TRBJ2-3
TGCAGTGCTAGAGAACGACTAGGGAGCACAGATACGCAGTATTTT
CSARERLGSTDTQYF
>.|TRBV7-3|few|TRBJ2-2
TGTGCCAGCAGCCCCGGCACGGGGACCGGGGAGCTGTTTTTT
CASSPGTGTGELFF
>TRBD1|TRBV6-1|.|TRBJ2-1
TGTGCCAGCGAGCCGGGACAGGGTGGCTACAAAGAGCAGTTCTTT
CASEPGQGGYKEQFF
>.|TRBV14|.|TRBJ1-1
TGTGCCAGCAGCCAAGCTTGGCAGGGGAGCACTGAAGCTTTCTTT
CASSQAWQGSTEAFF
>TRBD1|TRBV20-1|many|TRBJ1-1
TGCAGTGCCAGGGGTAGGGGGCTTATGAACACTGAAGCTTTCTTT
CSARGRGLMNTEAFF
>.|TRBV2|few|TRBJ2-5
TGTGCCAGCAGTGAAAATTTGTCCGTGCTTCAAGAGACCCAGTACTTC
CASSENLSVLQETQYF
>TRBD1|TRBV5-1|.|TRBJ2-7
TGCGCCAGCAGCCCTGGCATGGGACAGGGACGCTACGAGCAGTACTTC
CASSPGMGQGRYEQYF
>.|TRBV30|few|TRBJ1-1
TGTGCCTGGAGTGTAAGGGTGAACACTGAAGCTTTCTTT
CAWSVRVNTEAFF
>.|TRBV10-2|many|TRBJ1-1
TGCGCCAGCAGTGACCTGGCACAGTTGAACACTGAAGCTTTCTTT
CASSDLAQLNTEAFF
>.|TRBV15|many|TRBJ2-3
TGTGCCACCAGCCCCCCGAGAGAACCGTCTAGAACGCAGTATTTT
CATSPPREPSRTQYF